This T cell receptor (beta chain) was sequenced for a study of blood T cell repertoires in COVID-19. Study in general: COVID-19 samples collected from the United States, Italy and Spain covered acute and convalescent phases. T cells, B-cell-depleted T cells, or PBMCs provided the cDNA or gDNA that served as material.

Produced via immunoSEQ multiplex PCR; TCRdb's table is partial and in-frame only. The table records some 110,000 clones, roughly 90% of them present only once. The receptor was isolated from a man between 65 and 80 years old who had recovered from COVID-19. Material for sequencing was peripheral blood.

The CDR3 sequence: CASSQDRLAGETETQYF. The CDR3 DNA reads TGTGCCAGCAGCCAAGATAGACTAGCGGGAGAAACGGAGACCCAGTACTTC. This chain joins TRBV3-1 (or the pseudogene TRBV3-2) and TRBJ2-5, with 12 bases that match TRBD2. Germline CDR1 and CDR2: LGHDT and YNNKEL (reference sequence). The trim removed 0 bases at V and 5 bases at J, leaving 7 bases unmatched. The CDR3 is 17 amino acids.